These 17 T cell receptor beta chains were all obtained from the same sample, sequenced in a study of CD8+ T cells in alopecia areata. Extracted RNA was reverse transcribed, and the resulting cDNA served as sequencing template. Sequenced by immunoSEQ multiplex PCR; TCRdb stores in-frame clones only, minus some. This table has 90,000 to 120,000 clones, 45% to 70% appearing once. Sequencing was carried out using CD8+ T cells sorted from blood. These TCRs come from a human donor in good health.

The rearrangement links TRBV28 to TRBJ2-5; 7 positions agree with TRBD1. Germline trimming cut 2 bases from V and 0 bases from J; bases unmatched to any gene: 12. The CDR3 runs 18 residues. Germline V lookup: CDR1 MDHEN, CDR2 SYDVKM. The CDR3 protein is CASSLPITGQAYQETQYF. The CDR3 coding sequence is TGTGCCAGCAGTTTACCCATAACCGGACAGGCGTACCAAGAGACCCAGTACTTC.

This clone turned up a few times. The gene calls are TRBV15 and TRBJ1-1; the D is unclear. From germline, CDR1 is LNHNV and CDR2 YYDKDF (reference sequence). The CDR3 contains 18 residues. V lost 0 bases and J 1 base, leaving 18 bases between the germline ends. CDR3 residues: CATSRDLAEYSSNTEAFF. DNA of the CDR3: TGTGCCACCAGCAGAGATTTGGCGGAGTACTCCTCGAACACTGAAGCTTTCTTT.

This chain connects TRBV18 to TRBJ2-3; D may be TRBD1 (6 bases). From germline, CDR1 is KGHSH and CDR2 LQKENI. The CDR3 is 14 amino acids. The ends were cut back, 6 bases at V and 2 bases at J, with 12 bases in the middle. The CDR3 sequence: CASSPGTNTDTQYF. As DNA, the CDR3 is TGTGCCAGCTCTCCCGGGACAAACACAGATACGCAGTATTTT.

The V gene is TRBV9, the J gene TRBJ1-6; TRBD1 is a possible D gene (5 bases). The V end lost 2 bases, the J end lost 10 bases, and 13 bases lay between the germline ends. This CDR3 has 14 amino acids. From germline, CDR1 is SGDLS and CDR2 YYNGEE. CDR3 DNA sequence: TGTGCCAGCAGCGTTACAGGTTCTGGCTCACCCCTCCACTTT. It translates to CASSVTGSGSPLHF.

The rearrangement uses TRBV15 and TRBJ1-3; a weak D match, TRBD1 (6 bases). Per the germline V gene, CDR1 is LNHNV and CDR2 is YYDKDF (reference sequence). The ends were cut back, 3 bases at V and 1 base at J, with 10 bases in the middle. The CDR3 runs to 15 residues. The CDR3 bases are TGTGCCACCAGCAGGGACACAGGGTCTGGAAACACCATATATTTT. Its protein is CATSRDTGSGNTIYF.

The chain joins TRBV7-9 to TRBJ2-2; TRBD2 is a possible D gene (6 bases). With 4 bases removed from V and 13 bases from J, the gap between germline ends came to 13 bases. Germline values: CDR1 SEHNR, CDR2 FQNEAQ (reference sequence). This CDR3 has 12 residues. The CDR3 is CASSSSEEGLFF. CDR3 nucleotides: TGTGCCAGCAGCTCCTCGGAGGAGGGGCTGTTTTTT.

This rearrangement joins TRBV9 to TRBJ2-1; TRBD2 agrees at 9 bases. V shed 3 bases, J shed 8 bases, and the junction held 15 bases outside the gene matches. The CDR3 totals 17 residues. CDR1 and CDR2 (germline): SGDLS, YYNGEE. The CDR3 loop reads CASSGNSQAGGPHEQFF. The CDR3 DNA sequence: TGTGCCAGCAGCGGGAATTCTCAGGCGGGGGGGCCTCATGAGCAGTTCTTC.

The chain couples TRBV4-3 to TRBJ2-2; possibly TRBD1 for D (5 bases). This CDR3 is 18 amino acids long. Germline V gene lookup returns CDR1 LGHNA and CDR2 YSLEER. Trimming left V 1 base short and J 0 bases short, with 15 bases between. The CDR3, as DNA: TGCGCCAGCAGCCAAGCCTTCCAAAGGACAACGAACACCGGGGAGCTGTTTTTT. The encoded protein is CASSQAFQRTTNTGELFF.

The V gene is TRBV6-6, the J gene TRBJ2-7, with no clear D. Deletions cut 2 bases from V and 0 bases from J, with 11 bases between. The CDR3 length is 15 residues. Germline assignment: CDR1 MNHNY and CDR2 SVGAGI (reference sequence). CDR3 amino acids: CASSYGVKSSYEQYF. CDR3 DNA sequence: TGTGCCAGCAGTTACGGGGTCAAAAGCTCCTACGAGCAGTACTTC.

This sequence joins TRBV5-6 and TRBJ2-3; 8 bases fit TRBD1. CDR3 size: 16 residues. The ends lost 1 base at V and 3 bases at J; junction bases unmatched: 7. Germline V lookup: CDR1 SGHDT, CDR2 YYEEEE. The CDR3 is CASSLLHRGATDTQYF. DNA for the CDR3: TGTGCCAGCAGCTTGTTGCACAGGGGGGCTACAGATACGCAGTATTTT.

This sequence joins TRBV4-1 and TRBJ2-7, with unresolved D. CDR3 length: 16 residues. V was pared by 8 bases and J by 0 bases, with 20 bases between. CDR1 is MGHRA, CDR2 YSYEKL, per germline. The CDR3: CASSRTMDPSSYEQYF. CDR3 sequence (DNA): TGCGCCAGCTCCCGAACCATGGACCCGAGCTCCTACGAGCAGTACTTC.

The gene calls are TRBV7-6 and TRBJ2-3; D is uncertain. V lost 3 bases to trimming and J lost 2 bases, with 9 bases between them. Germline CDR1 reads SGHVS; CDR2 reads FNYEAQ. The CDR3 consists of 14 residues. As DNA, the CDR3 is TGTGCCAGCAGCTTGGTGGGGTACACAGATACGCAGTATTTT. Encoded protein: CASSLVGYTDTQYF.

The chain carries TRBV25-1 and TRBJ2-1; no reliable D call. Germline lookup yields CDR1 MGHDK and CDR2 SYGVNS. V dropped 7 bases and J dropped 11 bases, with 12 bases sitting between them. The CDR3 runs 11 residues. DNA for the CDR3: TGTGCCAGCACCAAAGGGCCCCAGCAGTTCTTC. Amino acids: CASTKGPQQFF.

The chain has TRBV28 and TRBJ2-5; 8 nucleotides align to TRBD2. With V trimmed by 6 bases and J by 13 bases, 7 bases remained unmatched. The CDR3 has 11 amino acids. Germline V gene data show CDR1 as MDHEN and CDR2 as SYDVKM. The DNA for the CDR3 is TGTGCCAGCAGCGCGGGGGGTCCCTGGTACTTC. Protein product: CASSAGGPWYF.

Turning to this clone: Mismatch with germline at one junction end may stem from a read error. The V gene is TRBV30, the J gene TRBJ1-5; 10 bases line up with TRBD1. The CDR3 is 14 amino acids. Germline V lookup: CDR1 GTSNPN, CDR2 SVGIG (reference sequence). In DNA, the CDR3 is TGTGCCTGGAGTACTGGACAGGGGGATCAACCCCAGCATTTT. It encodes CAWSTGQGDQPQHF. Full variable domain (outside the CDR3, taken from reference TRBV30 and TRBJ1-5): SQTIHQWPATLVQPVGSPLSLECTVEGTSNPNLYWYRQAAGRGLQLLFYSVGIGQISSEVPQNLSASRPQDRQFILSSKKLLLSDSGFYLCAWSTGQGDQPQHFGDGTRLSIL.

The chain recombines TRBV9 with TRBJ2-5; 7 bases are shared with TRBD1. Trimming cost V 3 bases and J 5 bases; bases outside gene matches: 4. Germline assignment: CDR1 SGDLS and CDR2 YYNGEE. The CDR3 spans 13 residues. CDR3 amino acids: CASSDRGSETQYF. DNA for the CDR3: TGTGCCAGCAGCGACAGGGGTAGCGAGACCCAGTACTTC.

This clone was observed once. This chain connects TRBV11-2 to TRBJ2-7; D ambiguous. Per the germline V gene, CDR1 is SGHAT and CDR2 is FQNNGV. This CDR3 region has 14 residues. Trimming removed 8 bases from V and 0 bases from J, with 14 bases in between. This CDR3 reads CASSSWAVSYEQYF. For the CDR3, the DNA is TGTGCCAGCTCGAGTTGGGCCGTCTCCTACGAGCAGTACTTC.